The T cell receptor (beta chain) under discussion was sequenced for a study of Ad26.COV2.S vaccination and SARS-CoV-2 variants. About the research overall: By the intramuscular route, Ad26.COV2.S was given once, or twice 56 days apart.

Produced via immunoSEQ multiplex PCR; TCRdb's table is partial and in-frame only. The sample holds about 220,000 clones, approximately 90% seen once. Treatment reported: roughly 20 received Ad26.COV2.S at low or high dose, single or two shots; 5 received placebo; per-sample allocation not given. Sampling occurred on day 63 after the first vaccine or placebo injection. Germline loops: CDR1 MNHEY, CDR2 SVGAGI. This CDR3 is 14 amino acids long. With V trimmed by 4 bases and J by 1 base, 2 bases remained unmatched. The chain combines TRBV6-5 with TRBJ2-3; 7 positions match TRBD1. The receptor was derived from a person aged 18-60 years who received the Ad26.COV2.S COVID-19 vaccine or a placebo. This sample comprised peripheral blood, obtained in a trial of Ad26.COV2.S vaccine versus placebo. The CDR3 nucleotides are TGTGCCAGCAGTTCCGGACAGGGCACAGATACGCAGTATTTT. It codes for CASSSGQGTDTQYF.